These 8 T cell receptor beta chains originate from one sample sequenced in a study of Ad26.COV2.S vaccination and SARS-CoV-2 variants. Treatment indicated: 15 to 20 received Ad26.COV2.S at low or high dose, single or two shots; five or six received placebo; per-sample allocation not given. The study sampled participants on day 63 after the first vaccine or placebo injection. The repertoire was sequenced with immunoSEQ multiplex PCR; TCRdb's copy has only in-frame clones and lacks some. The table shows hundreds of thousands of clones, with around 89% occurring only once. The sequencing here drew on peripheral blood, taken in a trial of Ad26.COV2.S vaccine versus placebo. The receptors were gathered from a person between 18 and 59 years old who received the Ad26.COV2.S COVID-19 vaccine or a placebo.

J is TRBJ2-2 and V is TRBV11-2, with D hard to call. Germline V gene lookup returns CDR1 SGHAT and CDR2 FQNNGV. The CDR3 length is 14 residues. V was clipped by 6 bases and J by 1 base, with 9 bases between them. Here the CDR3 reads CASREGWNTGELFF. CDR3 bases: TGTGCCAGCAGAGAAGGATGGAACACCGGGGAGCTGTTTTTT. Filled out from reference TRBV11-2 and TRBJ2-2, the complete variable domain reads EAGVAQSPRYKIIEKRQSVAFWCNPISGHATLYWYQQILGQGPKLLIQFQNNGVVDDSQLPKDRFSAERLKGVDSTLKIQPAKLEDSAVYLCASREGWNTGELFFGEGSRLTVL.

The V call is TRBV18, the J call TRBJ1-4; D gene ambiguous. From germline, CDR1 is KGHSH and CDR2 LQKENI. V lost 3 bases and J 4 bases, leaving 12 bases between the germline ends. The CDR3 loop spans 15 amino acids. The CDR3 sequence is CASSPSSAYNEKLFF. In DNA form, the CDR3 reads TGTGCCAGCTCACCTTCCTCGGCGTATAATGAAAAACTGTTTTTT. Full variable domain (rest looked up from reference TRBV18 and TRBJ1-4): NAGVMQNPRHLVRRRGQEARLRCSPMKGHSHVYWYRQLPEEGLKFMVYLQKENIIDESGMPKERFSAEFPKEGPSILRIQQVVRGDSAAYFCASSPSSAYNEKLFFGSGTQLSVL.

This clone occurred once. The chain recombines TRBV10-3 with TRBJ2-3; 8 bases line up with TRBD1. With V trimmed by 11 bases and J by 0 bases, 4 bases remained unmatched. Germline CDR1 is ENHRY and CDR2 is SYGVKD. This CDR3 contains 13 residues. The CDR3 here is CAATGGSTDTQYF. The CDR3 DNA reads TGTGCCGCCACAGGGGGGAGCACAGATACGCAGTATTTT.

The chain couples TRBV19 to TRBJ1-5, with D tentatively TRBD1 (6 bases). Trimming removed 6 bases at V and 8 bases at J, with 14 bases between. Per germline, CDR1 LNHDA and CDR2 SQIVND (reference sequence). The CDR3 is 13 amino acids. The CDR3 here is CASRKQGKEPQHF. CDR3 DNA sequence: TGTGCCAGTAGGAAACAGGGAAAGGAGCCCCAGCATTTT.

The chain employs TRBV5-6 and TRBJ1-2; D uncertain. V was clipped by 3 bases and J by 4 bases, with 16 bases between them. Germline values: CDR1 SGHDT, CDR2 YYEEEE. This CDR3 is 15 amino acids long. CDR3 region: CASSSGLGGSYGYTF. CDR3 DNA sequence: TGTGCCAGCAGCTCGGGCCTGGGAGGTTCCTATGGCTACACCTTC. The entire variable domain, with the rest obtained from reference TRBV5-6 and TRBJ1-2, is as follows: DAGVTQSPTHLIKTRGQQVTLRCSPKSGHDTVSWYQQALGQGPQFIFQYYEEEERQRGNFPDRFSGHQFPNYSSELNVNALLLGDSALYLCASSSGLGGSYGYTFGSGTRLTVV.

J is TRBJ1-1 and V is TRBV4-1; maybe TRBD1 (6 bases). The V and J ends lost 4 bases and 0 bases respectively, with 12 bases between them. This CDR3 has 15 amino acids. Germline-derived CDR1 and CDR2 are MGHRA and YSYEKL. The CDR3, as DNA: TGCGCCAGCAGCCCCCTGGGGGCCCTGAACACTGAAGCTTTCTTT. Its translation is CASSPLGALNTEAFF.

The table lists this clone with a few counts. This sequence joins TRBV14 and TRBJ2-7; weak D call: TRBD1 (6 bases). V gave up 4 bases and J gave up 2 bases, with 9 bases separating them. CDR3 length: 13 amino acids. The germline V gene has CDR1 SGHDN and CDR2 FVKESK. The CDR3 here is CASSRQGPYEQYF. The CDR3 DNA sequence: TGTGCCAGCAGCCGCCAGGGGCCCTACGAGCAGTACTTC. Together with reference TRBV14 and TRBJ2-7, the CDR3 gives the full variable domain: EAGVTQFPSHSVIEKGQTVTLRCDPISGHDNLYWYRRVMGKEIKFLLHFVKESKQDESGMPNNRFLAERTGGTYSTLKVQPAELEDSGVYFCASSRQGPYEQYFGPGTRLTVT.

The DNA of the CDR3 is TGTGCCAGCAAAAGGGACGCCTATGGCTACACCTTC. Its translation: CASKRDAYGYTF. V gene TRBV2 combines with J gene TRBJ1-2; TRBD1 is a possible D gene (5 bases). Germline V gives CDR1 SNHLY, CDR2 FYNNEI. This CDR3 is 12 amino acids long. Trimming pared 7 bases from V and 4 bases from J, leaving 10 bases between.